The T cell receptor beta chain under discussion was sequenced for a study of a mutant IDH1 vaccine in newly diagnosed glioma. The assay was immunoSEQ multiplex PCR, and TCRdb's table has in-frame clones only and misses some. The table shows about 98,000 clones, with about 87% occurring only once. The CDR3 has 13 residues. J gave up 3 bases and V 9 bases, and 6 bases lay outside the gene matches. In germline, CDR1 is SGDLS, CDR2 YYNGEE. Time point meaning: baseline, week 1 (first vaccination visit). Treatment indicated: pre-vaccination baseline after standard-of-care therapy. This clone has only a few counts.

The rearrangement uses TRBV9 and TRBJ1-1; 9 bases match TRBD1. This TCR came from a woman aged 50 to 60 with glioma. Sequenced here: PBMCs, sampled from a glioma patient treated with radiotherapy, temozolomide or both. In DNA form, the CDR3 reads TGTGCCATTTGGGACAGGGAAGACACTGAAGCTTTCTTT. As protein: CAIWDREDTEAFF.